The 2 T cell receptor beta chains presented below share a single source sample, sequenced in a study of blood T cell repertoires in COVID-19. The repertoire was sequenced with immunoSEQ multiplex PCR; TCRdb's copy has only in-frame clones and lacks some. The sample records over 100,000 clones, 80% to 90% being singletons. Sequenced sample: peripheral blood. The receptors here all came from a human donor with acute or convalescent COVID-19. The donor label of this sample is uncertain.

The chain recombines TRBV28 with TRBJ2-7, with TRBD1 identical over 7 bases. The CDR3 has 14 residues. Trimming cost V 3 bases and J 3 bases; bases outside gene matches: 5. The V gene's germline CDR1 is MDHEN and CDR2 SYDVKM. CDR3 nucleotides: TGTGCCAGCAGTTTCGGAACAGGGGTCTACGAGCAGTACTTC. Its translation is CASSFGTGVYEQYF.

This rearrangement joins TRBV7-2 to TRBJ1-1, with TRBD1 matching 7 bases. Trimming took 5 bases from V and 3 from J; bases not matched to a gene: 3. The CDR3 spans 13 residues. Germline CDR1 SGHTA, CDR2 FQGNSA. The CDR3 sequence is CASSTGQYTEAFF. As DNA, the CDR3 is TGTGCCAGCAGCACGGGACAGTACACTGAAGCTTTCTTT.